The rows below give T cell receptor beta chains drawn from one sample of a study of blood T cell repertoires in COVID-19. Clones were sequenced by immunoSEQ multiplex PCR, and TCRdb holds only the in-frame ones, with some missing. Of 350,000 or so clones listed, nearly 90% are singletons. Sequencing used peripheral blood. These receptors came from a man aged 18 to 30 with active or convalescent COVID-19. Each CDR3 is given with its conserved first and last residue. The order of the fields is V gene, clone size, D gene, J gene, CDR3 DNA, CDR3 protein. A D gene is named only where the DNA matches it firmly. Clone size is shown for a subset of rows, as once, few, many or a class of expanded clone.

>TRBV24-1|few|-|TRBJ1-5
TGTGCCACCAGTGGGACAGCTAGCAATCAGCCCCAGCATTTT
CATSGTASNQPQHF
>TRBV6-5|-|TRBD2|TRBJ2-7
TGTGCCAGCGCCCGATCTAGCGGGGACCACGAGCAGTACTTC
CASARSSGDHEQYF
>TRBV15|-|TRBD1|TRBJ1-4
TGTGCCACCAGCAGAGACGCGGGACAGGGGTTTCAGAAACTGTTTTTT
CATSRDAGQGFQKLFF
>TRBV5-8|few|TRBD1|TRBJ1-1
TGTGCCAGCAGCAGATACAGGGGGCCGGAGAACACTGAAGCTTTCTTT
CASSRYRGPENTEAFF
>TRBV19|-|-|TRBJ1-1
TGTGCCAGTAGTATAATTTCGGACAGTTTGAACACTGAAGCTTTCTTT
CASSIISDSLNTEAFF
>TRBV10-2|-|-|TRBJ1-6
TGCGCCAGCAGGTCCCGGGACACGAACCTTTCACCCCTCCACTTT
CASRSRDTNLSPLHF
>TRBV28|few|-|TRBJ2-1
TGTGCCACCCTCTCCAGTTTGAATGAGCAGTTCTTC
CATLSSLNEQFF
>TRBV27|-|TRBD2|TRBJ2-1
TGTGCCAGCAACCCTAGCGGGAGAGTACCCAATGAGCAGTTCTTC
CASNPSGRVPNEQFF
>TRBV11-2|-|-|TRBJ1-3
TGTGCCAGCAGCTTCACTACTGGAAACACCATATATTTT
CASSFTTGNTIYF
>TRBV19|-|TRBD1|TRBJ2-5
TGTGCCAGTAGTATAGGATCAGGGGGCTTGATAGAGACCCAGTACTTC
CASSIGSGGLIETQYF
>TRBV14|-|-|TRBJ2-7
TGTGCCAGCAGCCACACAGGGGAGGACGACGAGCAGTACTTC
CASSHTGEDDEQYF
>TRBV7-2|-|-|TRBJ2-2
TGTGCCTCACGGAGGGTTCAAATCGGGGAGCTGTTTTTT
CASRRVQIGELFF
>TRBV18|-|TRBD1|TRBJ2-7
TGTGCCAGCTCACTAACCGGGACAGGGTTCGAGCAGTACTTC
CASSLTGTGFEQYF
>TRBV14|-|-|TRBJ2-7
TGTGCCAGCAGCCAAGTGAGGTTTGGCGAGCAGTACTTC
CASSQVRFGEQYF
>TRBV29-1|-|-|TRBJ1-1
TGCAGCGTTGTTAGCACTGAAGCTTTCTTT
CSVVSTEAFF
>TRBV7-2|-|-|TRBJ1-5
TGTGCCAGCAGCTTTGGGGGGTATTATCAGCCCCAGCATTTT
CASSFGGYYQPQHF
>TRBV15|-|-|TRBJ2-3
TGTGCCACCCGGCAAGCGGGCCAAACTAGCACAGATACGCAGTATTTT
CATRQAGQTSTDTQYF
>TRBV6-5|few|-|TRBJ1-4
TGTGCCAGCAAAGGGACATTTGCAACTAATGAAAAACTGTTTTTT
CASKGTFATNEKLFF
>TRBV7-9|-|-|TRBJ1-2
TGTGCCAGCAGCTCGGACACCTATGGCTACACCTTC
CASSSDTYGYTF
>TRBV2|-|-|TRBJ1-1
TGTGCCAGCAGTGAAATACATACGAACACTGAAGCTTTCTTT
CASSEIHTNTEAFF
>TRBV28|-|-|TRBJ1-2
TGTGCCAGCAGTTTAGGTATAGGGAGCTATGGCTACACCTTC
CASSLGIGSYGYTF
>TRBV4-1|few|-|TRBJ1-1
TGCGCCAGCAGCCAACCGCGACTGAGACAGGTGAACACTGAAGCTTTCTTT
CASSQPRLRQVNTEAFF
>TRBV27|-|-|TRBJ1-2
TGTGCCAGCAGTCCCAGACCCCCAGGCGATGGCTACACCTTC
CASSPRPPGDGYTF
>TRBV5-6|-|TRBD1|TRBJ2-3
TGTGCCAGCAGCTTAGTGACAGGGTCCTATACGCAGTATTTT
CASSLVTGSYTQYF
>TRBV7-9|few|TRBD1|TRBJ1-5
TGTGCCAGCAGCGCCGACAGGGCTGACCAGCCCCAGCATTTT
CASSADRADQPQHF
>TRBV19|-|-|TRBJ2-7
TGTGCCAGTAGTATTATGGGGGGACCCTACGAGCAGTACTTC
CASSIMGGPYEQYF
>TRBV6-2/TRBV6-3|-|TRBD1|TRBJ1-1
TGTGCCAGCAGTTACATAAGGGGGCTTCGCACTGAAGCTTTCTTT
CASSYIRGLRTEAFF
>TRBV7-2|-|TRBD1|TRBJ1-2
TGTGCCAGCACCCCCGGGACAGTTGGCGGCTACACCTTC
CASTPGTVGGYTF
>TRBV24-1|-|TRBD2|TRBJ2-1
TGTGCCACCAGTCTAGCGGGAGGGCCTTCTATTGGTGAGCAGTTCTTC
CATSLAGGPSIGEQFF
>TRBV28|-|TRBD1|TRBJ1-6
TGTGCCAGCATTCGGACAGGGGGGTCACCCCTCCACTTT
CASIRTGGSPLHF
>TRBV11-2|-|-|TRBJ1-1
TGTGCCAGCAGCTTCCAGATGGGGGGAGCTTTCTTT
CASSFQMGGAFF
>TRBV9|few|-|TRBJ2-3
TGTGCCAGCAGCGCAGGGGAGGGGGTGCCGGCTACGCAGTATTTT
CASSAGEGVPATQYF
>TRBV5-1|-|TRBD1|TRBJ1-3
TGCGCCAGCCGGGACAGTTACACCATATATTTT
CASRDSYTIYF
>TRBV4-3|once|-|TRBJ1-5
TGCGCCAGCAGCCTATGGGCTTCTAGCAATCAGCCCCAGCATTTT
CASSLWASSNQPQHF
>TRBV7-9|few|-|TRBJ2-6
TGTGCCAGCTTTTCAGGACCGTTAAGCTCTGGGGCCAACGTGCTGACTTTC
CASFSGPLSSGANVLTF
>TRBV5-1|-|-|TRBJ1-2
TGCGCCAGCAGCTTGACAGGGTTAGACTATGGCTACACCTTC
CASSLTGLDYGYTF
>TRBV5-1|-|TRBD2|TRBJ2-1
TGCGCCAGCAGCGCTAGCGGGGGGGCCGGTTTTGAGCAGTTCTTC
CASSASGGAGFEQFF
>TRBV6-2/TRBV6-3|-|-|TRBJ1-2
TGTGCCAGCAGTTATGGGGGCGCGTACGGCTACACCTTC
CASSYGGAYGYTF
>TRBV7-2|-|TRBD2|TRBJ2-7
TGTGCCAGCAGCTTAGCGGCTAGCGGGAGTCTCCGCTACGAGCAGTACTTC
CASSLAASGSLRYEQYF
>TRBV6-2/TRBV6-3|-|TRBD1|TRBJ1-6
TGTGCCAGCAGTTACGCGATGCGGGAGACAGGGGTTAATTCACCCCTCCACTTT
CASSYAMRETGVNSPLHF
>TRBV6-2/TRBV6-3|-|TRBD1|TRBJ1-1
TGTGCCAGCAGTTACCCCCCCCCGGGACAGGGGGGGAACACTGAAGCTTTCTTT
CASSYPPPGQGGNTEAFF
>TRBV6-5|-|TRBD1|TRBJ1-2
TGTGCCAGCAGATCTGACAGGGTTGGCTACACCTTC
CASRSDRVGYTF
>TRBV5-1|-|TRBD2|TRBJ2-5
TGCGCCAGCAGCTTGGCTAGCGGGGTCCAAGAGACCCAGTACTTC
CASSLASGVQETQYF